Each of the 4 T cell receptor beta chains below was sequenced from the same sample in a study of shared clonotypes between healthy human individuals. Repertoires were generated with immunoSEQ multiplex PCR, while TCRdb's copy carries only in-frame clones and drops some. The repertoire has approximately 1.5 million clones, approximately 98.5% of them found once; the top ten carry 0.3% to 0.45%. The sequencing sample was made of naive CD4+ T cells sorted from blood. As to subset: CD45RA+ positively selected. The receptors derive from a man aged 25-45 years in good health.

This clone has only one observation. The rearrangement joins TRBV10-3 to TRBJ2-1; 8 bases line up with TRBD2. Unmatched junction bases numbered 3, after V lost 10 bases and J lost 1 base. The CDR3 contains 13 residues. CDR1 is ENHRY and CDR2 is SYGVKD in the germline V gene. Written as DNA, the CDR3 is TGTGCCACAAAGCGGGAGTCCTACAATGAGCAGTTCTTC. Translating gives CATKRESYNEQFF.

J is TRBJ2-3 and V is TRBV19; TRBD1 aligns across 9 bases. The V gene's germline CDR1 is LNHDA and CDR2 SQIVND (reference sequence). J gave up 6 bases and V 6 bases, and 10 bases lay outside the gene matches. The CDR3 is made up of 15 amino acids. The CDR3 loop reads CASSIRDRAFDTQYF. The CDR3 coding sequence is TGTGCCAGTAGCATCCGGGACAGGGCGTTTGATACGCAGTATTTT. The full variable domain, its missing parts supplied by reference TRBV19 and TRBJ2-3, is DGGITQSPKYLFRKEGQNVTLSCEQNLNHDAMYWYRQDPGQGLRLIYYSQIVNDFQKGDIAEGYSVSREKKESFPLTVTSAQKNPTAFYLCASSIRDRAFDTQYFGPGTRLTVL.

The V call is TRBV5-6, the J call TRBJ1-5; D is possibly TRBD1 (6 bases). The CDR3 runs 13 residues. Looked up from germline, CDR1 is SGHDT and CDR2 is YYEEEE. Trimming stripped 2 bases from V and 4 bases from J, with 7 bases between. The CDR3 here is CASSFTGNQPQHF. CDR3 in DNA: TGTGCCAGCAGCTTCACAGGGAATCAGCCCCAGCATTTT.

The chain combines TRBV18 with TRBJ2-1; 8 nucleotides align to TRBD2. CDR3 length: 18 amino acids. After removal of 2 bases from V and 2 bases from J, the junction contained 11 bases not matched to a gene. Germline lookup yields CDR1 KGHSH and CDR2 LQKENI. CDR3 coding DNA: TGTGCCAGCTCACCATCGAATCCGGGGGGGTGGACCTACAATGAGCAGTTCTTC. Protein product: CASSPSNPGGWTYNEQFF.